Each of the 19 T cell receptor beta chains below was sequenced from the same sample in a study of blood T cell repertoires in COVID-19 (dated by TCRdb to 2018 to 2020). The library was obtained by the immunoSEQ multiplex PCR assay. TCRdb re-hosts the immuneACCESS table, in-frame sequences only. Its copies lack some clones; in the studies checked, an unresolved V gene accounts for under half of them, and the cause for the rest is not known. Recorded for this sample are around 250,000 clones; roughly 82% of them occurred a single time. The ten largest clones capture over 9% of the sample. The sample comprised peripheral blood. These TCRs come from a man older than 75 with acute or convalescent COVID-19.

The chain combines TRBV19 with TRBJ1-6; a weak D match, TRBD1 (6 bases). The CDR3 has 14 amino acids. Looked up from germline, CDR1 is LNHDA and CDR2 is SQIVND (reference sequence). With 6 bases removed from V and 5 bases from J, the gap between germline ends came to 11 bases. This CDR3 is CASSYRDNNSPLHF. As DNA, the CDR3 is TGTGCCAGTAGCTACCGGGACAATAATTCACCCCTCCACTTT. The whole variable domain, remainder taken from reference TRBV19 and TRBJ1-6, is DGGITQSPKYLFRKEGQNVTLSCEQNLNHDAMYWYRQDPGQGLRLIYYSQIVNDFQKGDIAEGYSVSREKKESFPLTVTSAQKNPTAFYLCASSYRDNNSPLHFGNGTRLTVT.

This sequence joins TRBV5-1 and TRBJ2-3; weak D call: TRBD2 (5 bases). The CDR3 totals 14 residues. The germline gives CDR1 SGHRS, CDR2 YFSETQ. V was shortened by 4 bases and J by 5 bases, with 14 bases between the two germline ends. The CDR3 DNA follows: TGCGCCAGCAGCCCCGGGAATGGGGTAGATACGCAGTATTTT. Its translation: CASSPGNGVDTQYF.

This clone occurred once. The chain is built from TRBV19 and TRBJ2-3; the match to TRBD2 covers 9 bases. This CDR3 comprises 15 residues. The germline CDR1 and CDR2 sequences are LNHDA and SQIVND (reference sequence). Trimming at V came to 2 bases and at J to 4 bases, leaving 4 bases not matched to a gene. This CDR3 is CASSILAGSPDTQYF. The DNA for the CDR3 is TGTGCCAGTAGTATACTAGCGGGATCCCCAGATACGCAGTATTTT.

The chain employs TRBV18 and TRBJ1-1; 7 bases agree with TRBD1. From germline, CDR1 is KGHSH and CDR2 LQKENI. There are 14 residues in the CDR3. V gave up 5 bases and J gave up 5 bases; unmatched junction bases: 8. This chain's CDR3 is CASSADRASTEAFF. Here the CDR3 DNA reads TGTGCCAGCTCAGCCGACAGGGCGAGTACTGAAGCTTTCTTT.

V and J are TRBV5-6 and TRBJ2-1; tentatively, D is TRBD2 (7 bases). The CDR3 totals 16 residues. Germline V CDR1 and CDR2: SGHDT, YYEEEE. V lost 3 bases to trimming and J lost 1 base, with 14 bases between them. CDR3 sequence: CASSSRGRGSYNEQFF. CDR3 bases: TGTGCCAGCAGCTCCCGGGGGCGGGGGTCCTACAATGAGCAGTTCTTC.

The chain has TRBV9 and TRBJ1-4, with 10 bases lining up with TRBD1. The CDR3 totals 15 residues. Germline CDR1 reads SGDLS; CDR2 reads YYNGEE. V was clipped by 4 bases and J by 5 bases; unmatched bases: 5. The CDR3 coding sequence is TGTGCCAGCAGCCCGGGACAGGGGATGAATGAAAAACTGTTTTTT. Amino acid sequence: CASSPGQGMNEKLFF.

This CDR3 is CASTVIAGGTGELFF. In DNA, the CDR3 is TGTGCCAGCACGGTCATAGCGGGCGGGACCGGGGAGCTGTTTTTT. J is TRBJ2-2 and V is TRBV6-5; 7 bases are a match to TRBD2. J was trimmed by 5 bases and V by 7 bases; bases with no gene match: 10. This CDR3 region has 15 residues. Germline V gene lookup returns CDR1 MNHEY and CDR2 SVGAGI.

A word on this clone: The junction does not match germline at one end; this may be a read error. The chain employs TRBV5-1 and TRBJ1-1; D perhaps matches TRBD1 (5 bases). The CDR3 has 13 amino acids. The germline V gene has CDR1 SGHRS and CDR2 YFSETQ. The CDR3 DNA follows: TGCGCCAGCAGCTGGTCAGGGAACGCTGAAGCTTTCTTT. Its protein is CASSWSGNAEAFF. Supplemented by reference TRBV5-1 and TRBJ1-1, the full variable domain reads KAGVTQTPRYLIKTRGQQVTLSCSPISGHRSVSWYQQTPGQGLQFLFEYFSETQRNKGNFPGRFSGRQFSNSRSEMNVSTLELGDSALYLCASSWSGNAEAFFGQGTRLTVV.

This chain uses TRBV7-2 with TRBJ2-5, with 9 bases lining up with TRBD2. CDR3 length: 14 amino acids. After removal of 5 bases from V and 5 bases from J, the junction contained 6 bases not matched to a gene. The germline V gene has CDR1 SGHTA and CDR2 FQGNSA. The CDR3 bases are TGTGCCAGCAGCCGCGGGGGGGCCGGGGAGACCCAGTACTTC. Protein product: CASSRGGAGETQYF.

This clone has more than one count but fewer than ten. This chain joins TRBV11-1 and TRBJ1-1, with TRBD1 matching over 8 bases. Germline CDR1 is SGHAT and CDR2 is FQDESV (reference sequence). The trim removed 5 bases at V and 2 bases at J, leaving 4 bases unmatched. The CDR3 runs 14 residues. The CDR3 coding sequence is TGTGCCAGCAGCCTAGGACAGGGAAACACTGAAGCTTTCTTT. The encoded protein is CASSLGQGNTEAFF.

In nucleotides, the CDR3 is TGTGCCAGCAGCCGGACTAGCGACAATGAGCAGTTCTTC. It encodes CASSRTSDNEQFF. The V and J genes are TRBV7-3 and TRBJ2-1; the match to TRBD2 covers 9 bases. Germline V gene sequence: CDR1 SGHTA, CDR2 FQGTGA. The J segment lost 5 bases and the V segment lost 5 bases, leaving 1 base of the junction unmatched. The CDR3 contains 13 residues.

The rearrangement joins TRBV30 to TRBJ1-1, with TRBD1 identical over 7 bases. The junction had 8 bases not matched to a gene; V was cut back by 5 bases and J by 2 bases. This CDR3 region has 14 residues. Germline CDR1 and CDR2: GTSNPN and SVGIG (reference sequence). The CDR3 DNA reads as TGTGCCTGGGGATCGGGACAGTATAACACTGAAGCTTTCTTT. Its protein is CAWGSGQYNTEAFF.

This clone was counted between two and nine times. This sample also contains other DNA sequences that code for the same CDR3. V usage is TRBV6-5 and J usage is TRBJ1-5, with D possibly matching TRBD1 (6 bases). The CDR3 contains 13 residues. Trimming stripped 2 bases from V and 4 bases from J, with 6 bases between. Per the germline V gene, CDR1 is MNHEY and CDR2 is SVGAGI. The CDR3 DNA sequence: TGTGCCAGCAGTTACACAGGGAATCAGCCCCAGCATTTT. Residues: CASSYTGNQPQHF.

This chain links TRBV5-4 with TRBJ1-5; D is unresolved. Trimming stripped 5 bases from V and 5 bases from J, with 17 bases between. Germline CDR1 SGHNT, CDR2 YYREEE (reference sequence). CDR3 size: 15 residues. In DNA form, the CDR3 reads TGTGCCAGCAGTCTGAGCGAGGCCCGGGATCAGCCCCAGCATTTT. As protein: CASSLSEARDQPQHF.

This clone was seen once. This chain links TRBV2 with TRBJ2-5, with 10 bases aligning to TRBD2. Trimming cost V 6 bases and J 5 bases; bases outside gene matches: 6. The germline CDR1 and CDR2 sequences are SNHLY and FYNNEI. The CDR3 covers 14 residues. In DNA, the CDR3 is TGTGCCAGCAGCCCCAGGACTAGCGGTGAGACCCAGTACTTC. Its protein product is CASSPRTSGETQYF.

This clone showed up just once. CDR3 sequence: CASSLGSGPTGELFF. CDR3 DNA: TGCGCCAGCAGCTTGGGTAGCGGCCCCACCGGGGAGCTGTTTTTT. V is TRBV5-1 and J is TRBJ2-2, with D possibly being TRBD2 (6 bases). V lost 0 bases to trimming and J lost 4 bases, with 10 bases between them. The CDR3 sequence is 15 residues long. Germline CDR1 is SGHRS and CDR2 is YFSETQ.

For this clone: Additional DNA sequences in this sample encode the identical CDR3. This chain joins TRBV19 and TRBJ1-6, with 9 nucleotides matching TRBD1. CDR3 length: 14 residues. The V gene end was trimmed by 5 bases and the J gene end by 9 bases; junction bases not matched to a gene: 5. The germline V gene encodes CDR1 LNHDA and CDR2 SQIVND (reference sequence). The CDR3 DNA reads TGTGCCAGTAGTCCCGGGACAGGGCCTTCACCCCTCCACTTT. Its translation: CASSPGTGPSPLHF.

Only a few counts were recorded for this clone. The chain recombines TRBV3-1 (or the pseudogene TRBV3-2) with TRBJ1-1; D unclear. The CDR3 is 16 residues long. Trimming took off 3 bases at V and 5 bases at J, with 19 bases between the two ends. Germline loops: CDR1 LGHDT, CDR2 YNNKEL (reference sequence). CDR3 sequence reads: CASSHTGTDPSTEAFF. CDR3 DNA sequence: TGTGCCAGCAGCCACACCGGAACAGACCCAAGTACTGAAGCTTTCTTT.

V is TRBV2 and J is TRBJ2-7, with D tentatively TRBD1 (6 bases). The CDR3 has 14 residues. V lost 7 bases to trimming and J lost 0 bases, with 13 bases between them. Germline assignment: CDR1 SNHLY and CDR2 FYNNEI. The CDR3 DNA sequence: TGTGCCAGCAAAAGCAGGGGAAGCTCCTACGAGCAGTACTTC. It specifies CASKSRGSSYEQYF.